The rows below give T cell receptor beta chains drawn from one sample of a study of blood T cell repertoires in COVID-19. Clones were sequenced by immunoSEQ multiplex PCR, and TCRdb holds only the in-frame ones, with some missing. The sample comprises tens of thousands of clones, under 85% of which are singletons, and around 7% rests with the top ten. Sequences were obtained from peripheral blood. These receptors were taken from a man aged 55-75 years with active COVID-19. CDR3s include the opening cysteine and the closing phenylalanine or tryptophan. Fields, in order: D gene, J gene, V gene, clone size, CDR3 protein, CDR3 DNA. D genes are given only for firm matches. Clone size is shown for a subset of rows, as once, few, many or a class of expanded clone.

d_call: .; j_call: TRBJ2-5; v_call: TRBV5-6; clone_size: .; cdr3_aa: CASSLGYTGQGETQYF; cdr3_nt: TGTGCCAGCAGCTTGGGCTACACCGGGCAGGGAGAGACCCAGTACTTC
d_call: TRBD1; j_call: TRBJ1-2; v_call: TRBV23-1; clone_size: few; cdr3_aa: CASSRGTANYGYTF; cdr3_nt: TGCGCCAGCAGTCGAGGGACAGCTAACTATGGCTACACCTTC
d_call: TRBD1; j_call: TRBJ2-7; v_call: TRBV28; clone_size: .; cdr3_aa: CASRPDREGYEQYF; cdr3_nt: TGTGCCAGCCGTCCCGACAGGGAAGGGTACGAGCAGTACTTC
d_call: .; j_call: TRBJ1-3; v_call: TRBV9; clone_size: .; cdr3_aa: CASSVMSSGNTIYF; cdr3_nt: TGTGCCAGCAGCGTAATGAGCTCTGGAAACACCATATATTTT
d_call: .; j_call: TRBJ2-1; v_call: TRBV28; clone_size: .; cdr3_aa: CASTHSNEQFF; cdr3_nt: TGTGCCAGCACGCACAGCAATGAGCAGTTCTTC
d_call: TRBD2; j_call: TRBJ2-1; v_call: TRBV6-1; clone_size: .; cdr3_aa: CASSEWTRFFEQFF; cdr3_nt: TGTGCCAGCAGTGAATGGACTAGGTTTTTTGAGCAGTTCTTC
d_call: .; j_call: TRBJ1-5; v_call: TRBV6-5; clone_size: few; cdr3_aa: CASRGVNSNQPQHF; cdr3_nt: TGTGCCAGCAGGGGCGTTAATAGCAATCAGCCCCAGCATTTT
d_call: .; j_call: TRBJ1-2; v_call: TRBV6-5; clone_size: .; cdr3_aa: CATTNGVYGYTF; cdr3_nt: TGTGCCACTACCAACGGGGTGTATGGCTACACCTTC
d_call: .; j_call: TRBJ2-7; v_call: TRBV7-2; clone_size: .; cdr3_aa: CASSMGLEVYEQYF; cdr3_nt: TGTGCCAGCAGCATGGGTCTAGAAGTCTACGAGCAGTACTTC
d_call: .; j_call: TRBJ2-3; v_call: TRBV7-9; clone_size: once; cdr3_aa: CASTGLGSTDTQYF; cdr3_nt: TGTGCCAGCACCGGACTCGGTAGCACAGATACGCAGTATTTT
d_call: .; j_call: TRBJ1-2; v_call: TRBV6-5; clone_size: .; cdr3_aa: CASSYSKHNYGYTF; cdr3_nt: TGTGCCAGCAGTTACTCAAAGCATAACTATGGCTACACCTTC
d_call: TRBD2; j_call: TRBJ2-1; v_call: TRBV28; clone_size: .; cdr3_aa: CASSHLAGTFF; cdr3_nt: TGTGCCAGCAGCCACCTAGCGGGTACGTTCTTC
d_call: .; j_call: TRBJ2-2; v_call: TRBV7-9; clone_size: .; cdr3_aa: CASSLASWWQGNTGELFF; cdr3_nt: TGTGCCAGCAGCTTAGCGTCTTGGTGGCAGGGCAACACCGGGGAGCTGTTTTTT
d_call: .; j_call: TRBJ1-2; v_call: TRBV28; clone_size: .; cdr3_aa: CASSSGFYGYTF; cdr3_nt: TGTGCCAGCAGTTCAGGCTTCTACGGCTACACCTTC
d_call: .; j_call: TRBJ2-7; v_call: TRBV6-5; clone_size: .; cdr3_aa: CASSPLDTIREQYF; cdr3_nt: TGTGCCAGCAGTCCATTGGACACCATACGCGAGCAGTACTTC
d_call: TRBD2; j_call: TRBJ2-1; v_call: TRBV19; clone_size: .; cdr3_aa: CASSFPGTSGSKFF; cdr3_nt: TGTGCCAGTAGTTTCCCCGGGACTAGCGGGAGCAAGTTCTTC
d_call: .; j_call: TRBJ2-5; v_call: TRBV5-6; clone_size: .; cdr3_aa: CASSSQGTEETQYF; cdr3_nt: TGTGCCAGCAGCTCGCAGGGGACGGAGGAGACCCAGTACTTC
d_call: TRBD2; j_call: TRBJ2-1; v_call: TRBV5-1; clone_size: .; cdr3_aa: CASSLGRAGVHNEQFF; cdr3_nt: TGCGCCAGCAGCTTGGGTAGAGCGGGAGTCCACAATGAGCAGTTCTTC
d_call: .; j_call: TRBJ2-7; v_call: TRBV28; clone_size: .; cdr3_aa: CASGGNEQYF; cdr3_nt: TGTGCCAGCGGGGGGAACGAGCAGTACTTC
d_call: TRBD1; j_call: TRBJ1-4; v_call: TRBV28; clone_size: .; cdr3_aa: CASSPSDRGPELFF; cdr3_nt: TGTGCCAGCAGTCCCTCGGACAGGGGGCCGGAACTGTTTTTT
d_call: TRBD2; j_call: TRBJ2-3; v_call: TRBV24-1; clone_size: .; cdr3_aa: CATSDHTGGDTQYF; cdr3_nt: TGTGCCACCAGTGATCACACGGGGGGGGATACGCAGTATTTT
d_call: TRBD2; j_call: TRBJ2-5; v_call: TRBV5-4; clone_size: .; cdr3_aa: CASSSGTRNQETQYF; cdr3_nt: TGTGCCAGCAGCTCCGGGACTAGAAACCAAGAGACCCAGTACTTC
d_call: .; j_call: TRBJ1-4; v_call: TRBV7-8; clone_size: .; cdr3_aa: CASSQTQREKLFF; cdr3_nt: TGTGCCAGCAGCCAGACTCAGCGGGAAAAACTGTTTTTT
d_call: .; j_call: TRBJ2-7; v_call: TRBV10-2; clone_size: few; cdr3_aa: CASSEHPTGHPYEQYF; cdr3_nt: TGCGCCAGCAGTGAGCATCCTACAGGCCACCCCTACGAGCAGTACTTC
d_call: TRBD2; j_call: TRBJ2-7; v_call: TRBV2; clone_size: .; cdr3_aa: CASSPGTSGLYEQYF; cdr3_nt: TGTGCCAGCAGCCCCGGGACTAGCGGCCTCTACGAGCAGTACTTC
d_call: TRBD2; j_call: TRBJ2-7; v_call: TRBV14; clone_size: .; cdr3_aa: CASSQVAGGSYEQYF; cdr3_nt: TGTGCCAGCAGCCAAGTAGCGGGAGGCTCCTACGAGCAGTACTTC
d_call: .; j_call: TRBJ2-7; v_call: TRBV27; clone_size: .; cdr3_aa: CASRPRLDYEQYF; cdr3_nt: TGTGCCAGCAGGCCCAGACTTGATTACGAGCAGTACTTC
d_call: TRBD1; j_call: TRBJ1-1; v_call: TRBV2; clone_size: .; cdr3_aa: CASTGTEKNTEAFF; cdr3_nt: TGTGCCAGCACCGGGACAGAGAAGAACACTGAAGCTTTCTTT
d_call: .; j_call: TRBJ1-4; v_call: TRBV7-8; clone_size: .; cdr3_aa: CASSFGVGEKLFF; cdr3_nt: TGTGCCAGCAGCTTCGGGGTCGGGGAAAAACTGTTTTTT
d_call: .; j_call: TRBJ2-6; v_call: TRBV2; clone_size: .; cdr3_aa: CASSQRRGTSGANVLTF; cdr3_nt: TGTGCCAGCAGCCAAAGGCGGGGAACCTCTGGGGCCAACGTCCTGACTTTC
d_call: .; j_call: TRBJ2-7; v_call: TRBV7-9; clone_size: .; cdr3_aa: CASTPGYEQYF; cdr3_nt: TGTGCCAGCACCCCAGGATACGAGCAGTACTTC
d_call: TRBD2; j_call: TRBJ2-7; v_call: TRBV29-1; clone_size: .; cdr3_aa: CSVERPGGYEQYF; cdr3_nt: TGCAGCGTTGAGAGACCGGGAGGCTACGAGCAGTACTTC
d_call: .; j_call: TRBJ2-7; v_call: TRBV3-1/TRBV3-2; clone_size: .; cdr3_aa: CASSQEAGEQYF; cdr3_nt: TGTGCCAGCAGCCAAGAGGCAGGAGAGCAGTACTTC
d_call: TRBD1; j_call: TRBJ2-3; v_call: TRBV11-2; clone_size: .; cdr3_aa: CASRLQGAGDTQYF; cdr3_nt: TGTGCCAGCAGGTTACAGGGGGCAGGAGATACGCAGTATTTT
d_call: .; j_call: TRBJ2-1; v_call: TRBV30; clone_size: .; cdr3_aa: CAWIEHEQFF; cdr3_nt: TGTGCCTGGATAGAACATGAGCAGTTCTTC
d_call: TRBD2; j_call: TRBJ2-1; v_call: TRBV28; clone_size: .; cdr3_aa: CASSLTSGGAFPEQFF; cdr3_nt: TGTGCCAGCAGTTTGACTAGCGGGGGGGCCTTCCCGGAGCAGTTCTTC
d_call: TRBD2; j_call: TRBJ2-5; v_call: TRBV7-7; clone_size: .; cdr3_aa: CASSLDGLAGVGETQYF; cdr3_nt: TGTGCTAGCAGCTTAGATGGGCTAGCGGGAGTGGGAGAGACCCAGTACTTC
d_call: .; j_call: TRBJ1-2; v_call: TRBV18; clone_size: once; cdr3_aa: CASSPTGQNNYGYTF; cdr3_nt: TGTGCCAGCTCACCAACGGGACAAAATAACTATGGCTACACCTTC
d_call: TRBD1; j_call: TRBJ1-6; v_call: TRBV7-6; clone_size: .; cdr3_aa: CASSSRQGYGSPLHF; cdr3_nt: TGTGCCAGCAGCTCCCGACAGGGATACGGATCACCCCTCCACTTT
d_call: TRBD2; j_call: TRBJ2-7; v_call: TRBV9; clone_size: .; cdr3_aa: CASSKAGDLDEQYF; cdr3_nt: TGTGCCAGCAGCAAAGCGGGAGATCTCGACGAGCAGTACTTC
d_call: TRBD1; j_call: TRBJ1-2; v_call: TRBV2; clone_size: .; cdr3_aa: CASTLGQRSYGYTF; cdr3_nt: TGTGCCAGCACCCTGGGACAGCGGAGCTATGGCTACACCTTC
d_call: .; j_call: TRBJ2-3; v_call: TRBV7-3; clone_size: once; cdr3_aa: CASSLRLSPDTQYF; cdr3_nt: TGTGCCAGCAGCCTGAGACTGTCCCCAGATACGCAGTATTTT
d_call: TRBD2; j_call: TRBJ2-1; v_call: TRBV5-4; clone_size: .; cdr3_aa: CASSSGVLAGGHNEQFF; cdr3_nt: TGTGCCAGCAGCTCGGGTGTACTAGCGGGGGGGCACAATGAGCAGTTCTTC
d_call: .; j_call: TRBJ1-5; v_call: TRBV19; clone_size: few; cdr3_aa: CASSWQGLTQPQHF; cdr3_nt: TGTGCCAGTAGTTGGCAGGGTTTGACTCAGCCCCAGCATTTT
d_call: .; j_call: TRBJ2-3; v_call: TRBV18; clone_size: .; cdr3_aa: CASSHGDTQYF; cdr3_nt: TGTGCCAGCTCCCACGGGGATACGCAGTATTTT
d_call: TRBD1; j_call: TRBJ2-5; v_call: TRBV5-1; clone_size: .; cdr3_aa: CASSFGQGGETQYF; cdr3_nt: TGCGCCAGCAGCTTCGGACAGGGCGGAGAGACCCAGTACTTC
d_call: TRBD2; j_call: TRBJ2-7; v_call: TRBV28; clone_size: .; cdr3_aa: CASSLTSGARNEQYF; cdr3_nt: TGTGCCAGCAGTTTAACTAGCGGCGCTCGGAACGAGCAGTACTTC
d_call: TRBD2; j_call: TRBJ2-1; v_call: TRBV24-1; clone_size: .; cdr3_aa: CATSEGLAGAYNEQFF; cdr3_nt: TGTGCCACCAGTGAAGGACTAGCGGGAGCCTACAATGAGCAGTTCTTC